The 9 T cell receptor beta chains presented below share a single source sample, sequenced in a study of CD8 T cells in Susac syndrome. When the RNA was reverse transcribed, random hexamers were used with an input of about 0.45 to 1 ug. TCRdb itself ran the immunoSEQ multiplex PCR reads through MiXCR, one entry per CDR3 protein. The table includes some 260,000 distinct CDR3 sequences, around 83% detected once. Input material: CD8+ T cells from PBMCs. These receptors came from a human donor with multiple sclerosis.

This clonotype was found once. V gene TRBV30 combines with J gene TRBJ1-3; tentative D call: TRBD1 (6 bases). The CDR3 consists of 13 residues. Germline CDR1 and CDR2: GTSNPN and SVGIG (reference sequence). Trimming took off 7 bases at V and 7 bases at J, with 17 bases between the two ends. The CDR3 loop reads CASQGQIGNTIYF. Written as DNA, the CDR3 is TGTGCCTCACAGGGCCAAATAGGCAACACCATATATTTT.

The V call is TRBV29-1, the J call TRBJ2-1; 9 bases line up with TRBD2. This CDR3 comprises 16 residues. V shed 1 base and J 2 bases; nucleotides not matched to a gene: 6. Germline V lookup: CDR1 SQVTM, CDR2 ANQGSEA. DNA for the CDR3: TGCAGCGTTGAAGGGCTAGCGGGGATAACCTACAATGAGCAGTTCTTC. Translated: CSVEGLAGITYNEQFF.

The genes are TRBV27 and TRBJ2-1; TRBD2 matches at 13 bases. In germline, CDR1 is MNHEY, CDR2 SMNVEV (reference sequence). This CDR3 is 16 amino acids long. Losses at the gene ends were 6 bases for V and 7 bases for J; bases not matched to a gene: 9. CDR3 coding DNA: TGTGCCAGCAGCCCTATACTAGCGGGAGGGCCGAATGAGCAGTTCTTC. As protein: CASSPILAGGPNEQFF.

This sequence joins TRBV9 and TRBJ1-2, with 7 bases lining up with TRBD1. The V segment lost 5 bases and the J segment 7 bases; nucleotides outside the gene matches: 5. Germline V gene sequence: CDR1 SGDLS, CDR2 YYNGEE. The CDR3 totals 12 residues. CDR3 amino acids: CASRTGALGYTF. In nucleotides, the CDR3 is TGTGCCAGCAGAACAGGGGCTCTTGGCTACACCTTC. Variable domain in full (rest from reference TRBV9 and TRBJ1-2): DSGVTQTPKHLITATGQRVTLRCSPRSGDLSVYWYQQSLDQGLQFLIQYYNGEERAKGNILERFSAQQFPDLHSELNLSSLELGDSALYFCASRTGALGYTFGSGTRLTVV.

CDR3 bases: TGTGCCAGCAGGCCCGCCAAGGGGGGGGGAATCTACGAGCAGTACTTC. Protein product: CASRPAKGGGIYEQYF. The chain joins TRBV12-3 or TRBV12-4 to TRBJ2-7; possible D gene TRBD2, 7 bases. Trimming took off 6 bases at V and 3 bases at J, with 21 bases between the two ends. The CDR3 covers 16 residues.

Only one count was recorded for this clonotype. This chain links TRBV7-8 with TRBJ2-7, with TRBD2 matching over 8 bases. CDR3 length: 14 residues. Germline CDR1 reads SGHVS; CDR2 reads FQNEAQ. V was clipped by 4 bases and J by 3 bases; unmatched bases: 5. The chain's CDR3 is CASSSKRELYEQYF. CDR3 in DNA: TGTGCCAGCAGCTCCAAGCGGGAGCTCTACGAGCAGTACTTC.

V usage is TRBV5-6 and J usage is TRBJ2-7, with 8 bases aligning to TRBD2. The CDR3 loop spans 15 amino acids. In germline, CDR1 is SGHDT, CDR2 YYEEEE. Trimming cost V 4 bases and J 9 bases; bases outside gene matches: 15. The CDR3 protein is CASSELAAFQRGQYF. In DNA form, the CDR3 reads TGTGCCAGCAGCGAACTAGCGGCATTCCAGAGGGGGCAGTACTTC.

This sequence joins TRBV28 and TRBJ2-7; D unclear. The CDR3 is 12 residues long. Trimming took off 2 bases at V and 7 bases at J, with 9 bases between the two ends. The germline V gene has CDR1 MDHEN and CDR2 SYDVKM. This chain's CDR3 is CASSLGVGEQYF. The CDR3 nucleotides read TGTGCCAGCAGTTTAGGGGTCGGGGAGCAGTACTTC.

This rearrangement joins TRBV12-3 or TRBV12-4 to TRBJ2-1; 13 bases align to TRBD2. The CDR3 has 16 residues. V lost 6 bases and J lost 3; bases outside the gene matches: 5. CDR3 DNA: TGTGCCAGCAGCCCCTGGACTAGCGGGAGCTACAATGAGCAGTTCTTC. Protein: CASSPWTSGSYNEQFF.